These 29 T cell receptor beta chains were sequenced from one sample in a study of blood T cells in healthy people across ages. With a J-beta primer mix and a sample-barcoded 5' primer, a second PCR ran about 6 to 11 cycles. TCRdb reanalysed the 5' RACE reads using MiXCR and keeps one entry per CDR3 protein. The sample shows 650,000 to 700,000 distinct CDR3 sequences, 52% of them seen only once. The sequencing input was blood. The receptors were gathered from a woman older than 75 in good health.

Note on this clonotype: A much larger clonotype is one base distant, so this may be a read error. The chain employs TRBV7-2 and TRBJ2-3; D possibly matches TRBD1 or TRBD2 (5 bases each). CDR1 and CDR2 from the germline V gene are SGHTA and FQGNSA. The CDR3 is 17 amino acids. The CDR3 sequence is CASSSAGSGRVTDMQYF. Written as DNA, the CDR3 is TGTGCCAGCAGCTCCGCAGGCTCAGGGAGAGTCACAGATATGCAGTATTTT.

The V gene is TRBV5-1, the J gene TRBJ2-1; 7 nucleotides match TRBD2. The ends lost 7 bases at V and 8 bases at J; junction bases unmatched: 12. Germline loops: CDR1 SGHRS, CDR2 YFSETQ. This CDR3 has 14 residues. The CDR3 DNA reads TGCGCCAGCCAAGCCTGGACTAGGGGCGATGAGCAGTTCTTC. Its translation: CASQAWTRGDEQFF.

This clonotype occurred a few times. The rearrangement links TRBV11-2 to TRBJ1-1; 7 bases are a match to TRBD1. The ends lost 3 bases at V and 1 base at J; junction bases unmatched: 5. Per the germline V gene, CDR1 is SGHAT and CDR2 is FQNNGV. The CDR3 runs 15 residues. The CDR3 spells CASSLRGQTNTEAFF. CDR3 nucleotides: TGTGCCAGCAGCTTGAGGGGACAGACGAACACTGAAGCTTTCTTT. The entire variable domain, with the rest obtained from reference TRBV11-2 and TRBJ1-1, is as follows: EAGVAQSPRYKIIEKRQSVAFWCNPISGHATLYWYQQILGQGPKLLIQFQNNGVVDDSQLPKDRFSAERLKGVDSTLKIQPAKLEDSAVYLCASSLRGQTNTEAFFGQGTRLTVV.

This clonotype was detected once. The chain recombines TRBV5-6 with TRBJ2-7; tentative D call: TRBD2 (6 bases). The J call may be wrong; the DNA end is better matched by TRBJ2-5. The CDR3 is 15 amino acids. The germline gives CDR1 SGHDT, CDR2 YYEEEE. The CDR3 bases are TGTGCCAGCAGCTGGGATGCGGGGAGCCAAGAGACCCAGTACTTC. Its translation is CASSWDAGSQETQYF.

In this sample, this clonotype turned up a few times. Possible read error: a much larger clone is one base away. The J gene is TRBJ2-5, the V gene TRBV6-1, with a weak D call TRBD1 (5 bases). This CDR3 is built from 13 residues. Germline-derived CDR1 and CDR2 are MNHNS and SASEGT. Trimming pared 8 bases from V and 0 bases from J, leaving 10 bases between. The DNA for the CDR3 is TGTGCCAGCGCAAGACAGAACCAAGAGACCCAGTACTTC. This encodes CASARQNQETQYF.

This clonotype showed up many times. The chain employs TRBV11-1 and TRBJ2-7, with D maybe TRBD1 (5 bases). The V and J ends lost 1 base and 3 bases respectively, with 13 bases between them. The CDR3 is 15 amino acids. Germline V gene sequence: CDR1 SGHAT, CDR2 FQDESV (reference sequence). The CDR3 region has the DNA TGTGCCAGCAGCTTAGAAGCAGGGTCCATCTACGAGCAGTACTTC. Protein: CASSLEAGSIYEQYF.

The rearrangement links TRBV20-1 to TRBJ2-5; D remains unclear. Germline loops: CDR1 DFQATT, CDR2 SNEGSKA (reference sequence). Trimming removed 3 bases from V and 11 bases from J, with 16 bases in between. The CDR3 length is 12 residues. CDR3: CSASSSDNEQYF. CDR3 nucleotides: TGCAGTGCTAGTTCCAGTGACAATGAGCAGTACTTC.

V gene TRBV5-1 combines with J gene TRBJ1-1, with a weak D call TRBD1 (5 bases). Germline-derived CDR1 and CDR2 are SGHRS and YFSETQ. V was shortened by 2 bases and J by 7 bases, with 15 bases between the two germline ends. There are 14 residues in the CDR3. This CDR3 reads CASSFAPGMSEAFF. The CDR3 DNA reads as TGCGCCAGCAGCTTTGCCCCAGGGATGAGTGAAGCTTTCTTT.

This chain links TRBV12-3 or TRBV12-4 with TRBJ2-7; D is unresolved. V was pared by 8 bases and J by 5 bases, with 10 bases between. This CDR3 contains 11 residues. CDR3 sequence reads: CASGRTHEQYF. The CDR3 bases are TGTGCCAGCGGTAGAACCCACGAGCAGTACTTC.

As to this clonotype: This clone may be a read error of a much larger clone one base away. The V call is TRBV12-5, the J call TRBJ2-1; D unclear. CDR1 is LGHNT, CDR2 FRNRAP, per germline. The CDR3 runs 11 residues. The chain's CDR3 is CARGSFNEQFF. The CDR3, as DNA: TGTGCTAGAGGTTCCTTCAATGAGCAGTTCTTC.

The V gene is TRBV29-1, the J gene TRBJ2-1; 9 positions match TRBD2. V shed 0 bases, J shed 4 bases, and the junction held 7 bases outside the gene matches. Germline assignment: CDR1 SQVTM and CDR2 ANQGSEA. There are 16 residues in the CDR3. CDR3 sequence: CSVEDHSGRVYNEQFF. CDR3 DNA: TGCAGCGTTGAAGATCATAGCGGGAGAGTATACAATGAGCAGTTCTTC.

The rearrangement links TRBV11-2 to TRBJ2-5; D is uncertain. The germline CDR1 and CDR2 sequences are SGHAT and FQNNGV. V was pared by 0 bases and J by 0 bases, with 17 bases between. The CDR3 consists of 18 residues. The CDR3 reads CASSLEFRVSLYQETQYF. As DNA, the CDR3 is TGTGCCAGCAGCTTAGAATTCCGGGTCTCCTTGTACCAAGAGACCCAGTACTTC.

The rearrangement uses TRBV5-1 and TRBJ2-2, with D tentatively TRBD1 (5 bases). This CDR3 spans 14 amino acids. V was pared by 3 bases and J by 3 bases, with 9 bases between. CDR1 is SGHRS and CDR2 is YFSETQ in the germline V gene. The CDR3 region has the DNA TGCGCCAGCAGCTCCCTGACAGACACCGGGGAGCTGTTTTTT. Protein: CASSSLTDTGELFF.

The chain employs TRBV9 and TRBJ2-1, with D possibly TRBD2 on 6 matching bases. This CDR3 spans 14 amino acids. Trimming took 2 bases from V and 8 from J, leaving 14 bases between them. The germline gives CDR1 SGDLS, CDR2 YYNGEE. Here the CDR3 DNA reads TGTGCCAGCAGCGTGGGGGGACCGGACTATGAGCAGTTCTTC. Translation: CASSVGGPDYEQFF.

The chain carries TRBV4-1 and TRBJ2-5; no clear D gene. Between the trimmed V and J ends, which lost 0 bases and 6 bases, there was a span of 11 bases. There are 14 residues in the CDR3. Germline lookup yields CDR1 MGHRA and CDR2 YSYEKL. Here the CDR3 reads CASSQEWGGKTQYF. The CDR3 DNA is TGCGCCAGCAGCCAAGAATGGGGTGGAAAGACCCAGTACTTC.

This clonotype came up a few times. The gene calls are TRBV24-1 and TRBJ2-1; 7 nucleotides agree with TRBD1. V was pared by 7 bases and J by 0 bases, with 5 bases of the junction left unmatched. The CDR3 sequence is 15 residues long. Germline V gives CDR1 KGHDR, CDR2 SFDVKD. DNA of the CDR3: TGTGCCACCAGCGGGGACAGAAGCTCCTACAATGAGCAGTTCTTC. This translates into CATSGDRSSYNEQFF.

This clonotype was observed once. A much larger clone differs from this one at a single base, so this may be a read error. The rearrangement joins TRBV20-1 to TRBJ2-5; D gene uncertain. The closer fit of TRBJ2-1 to the DNA end suggests the J call may be wrong. Germline V gene lookup returns CDR1 DFQATT and CDR2 SNEGSKA (reference sequence). This CDR3 contains 11 residues. The CDR3: CSEWYQETQFF. As DNA, the CDR3 is TGCAGTGAGTGGTACCAAGAGACCCAGTTCTTC.

CDR3 region: CASSQGPISTDTQYF. The CDR3 region has the DNA TGTGCCAGCAGCCAGGGACCCATTAGCACAGATACGCAGTATTTT. The V gene is TRBV3-1, the J gene TRBJ2-3; D could derive from TRBD1 or TRBD2 (5 bases each). The V gene's germline CDR1 is LGHDT and CDR2 YNNKEL (reference sequence). The CDR3 contains 15 residues. Trimming removed 3 bases at V and 0 bases at J, with 10 bases between.

The chain carries TRBV4-1 and TRBJ2-2, with 10 bases identical to TRBD1. CDR1 MGHRA and CDR2 YSYEKL come from the germline V gene. The CDR3 is 15 residues long. With 7 bases clipped from V and 3 bases from J, the junction kept 5 bases outside the gene matches. The CDR3 region is CASTLGTGDTGELFF. CDR3 in DNA: TGCGCCAGCACTTTGGGGACAGGGGACACCGGGGAGCTGTTTTTT.

This clonotype has at least ten counts. The chain joins TRBV5-1 to TRBJ2-1; 8 positions agree with TRBD2. Germline trimming cut 4 bases from V and 4 bases from J; bases unmatched to any gene: 4. Per germline, CDR1 SGHRS and CDR2 YFSETQ. The CDR3 length is 14 residues. The CDR3 loop is CASSPAGGYNEQFF. In nucleotides, the CDR3 is TGCGCCAGCAGCCCGGCGGGGGGTTACAATGAGCAGTTCTTC. Using reference TRBV5-1 and TRBJ2-1 for the parts outside the CDR3, the full variable domain is KAGVTQTPRYLIKTRGQQVTLSCSPISGHRSVSWYQQTPGQGLQFLFEYFSETQRNKGNFPGRFSGRQFSNSRSEMNVSTLELGDSALYLCASSPAGGYNEQFFGPGTRLTVL.

This clonotype was seen many times. This rearrangement joins TRBV5-6 to TRBJ2-5; 9 bases line up with TRBD2. J was trimmed by 1 base and V by 0 bases; bases with no gene match: 4. Per germline, CDR1 SGHDT and CDR2 YYEEEE. This CDR3 has 16 amino acids. The CDR3 DNA reads as TGTGCCAGCAGCTTGGAGGTAGCGGGGGTCCAAGAGACCCAGTACTTC. Translation: CASSLEVAGVQETQYF.

V usage is TRBV20-1 and J usage is TRBJ2-1; 8 bases match TRBD2. The germline CDR1 and CDR2 sequences are DFQATT and SNEGSKA (reference sequence). V gave up 6 bases and J gave up 10 bases; unmatched junction bases: 14. This CDR3 is 14 amino acids long. The CDR3 spells CSAPPGGGTYEQFF. CDR3 nucleotide sequence: TGCAGTGCCCCCCCCGGGGGGGGTACCTACGAGCAGTTCTTC.

The chain links TRBV4-1 to TRBJ2-1, with 8 positions matching TRBD2. V shed 4 bases, J shed 7 bases, and the junction held 15 bases outside the gene matches. Germline V gives CDR1 MGHRA, CDR2 YSYEKL. The CDR3 runs 17 residues. CDR3 protein: CASSPGTVGTRGNEQFF. CDR3 sequence (DNA): TGCGCCAGCAGCCCAGGAACGGTTGGGACTAGAGGGAATGAGCAGTTCTTC.

This clonotype was counted ten times or more. Compared with germline, one end of the junction differs, possibly owing to a read error. The chain joins TRBV4-1 to TRBJ2-1; TRBD1 agrees at 8 bases. In germline, CDR1 is MGHRA, CDR2 YSYEKL. CDR3 length: 14 amino acids. In DNA form, the CDR3 reads TGCGCTAGCAGCCTCCTGGACAGGGACCATGAGCAGTTCTTC. This codes for CASSLLDRDHEQFF.

Many counts were recorded for this clonotype. V usage is TRBV24-1 and J usage is TRBJ2-1; tentatively, D is TRBD1 (6 bases). The germline CDR1 and CDR2 sequences are KGHDR and SFDVKD. V lost 4 bases, J lost 10 bases, and 10 bases lay in between. This CDR3 spans 12 amino acids. CDR3: CATSDPDREQFF. CDR3 coding DNA: TGTGCCACCAGTGACCCGGACAGAGAGCAGTTCTTC.

CDR3 DNA sequence: TGTGCCAGCACTTCAACTAGAGGCACAGATACGCAGTATTTT. Translating gives CASTSTRGTDTQYF. The V gene is TRBV12-3 or TRBV12-4, the J gene TRBJ2-3; maybe TRBD2 (5 bases). The V and J ends lost 7 bases and 1 base respectively, with 12 bases between them. The CDR3 runs to 14 residues.

This clonotype was recorded many times. The chain is built from TRBV5-1 and TRBJ2-7, with D possibly being TRBD1 (5 bases). Germline V gene lookup returns CDR1 SGHRS and CDR2 YFSETQ. This CDR3 has 13 residues. V lost 1 base, J lost 6 bases, and 11 bases lay in between. Written as DNA, the CDR3 is TGCGCCAGCAGCTTGACCTCAGGGTCCGAGCAGTACTTC. Protein: CASSLTSGSEQYF. The variable domain in full, with the rest retrieved from reference TRBV5-1 and TRBJ2-7, is KAGVTQTPRYLIKTRGQQVTLSCSPISGHRSVSWYQQTPGQGLQFLFEYFSETQRNKGNFPGRFSGRQFSNSRSEMNVSTLELGDSALYLCASSLTSGSEQYFGPGTRLTVT.

In the case of this clonotype: This sequence may be a read error, since a much larger clone differs from it by one base. This chain uses TRBV4-1 with TRBJ2-1; D not certain. The CDR3 loop spans 16 amino acids. From germline, CDR1 is MGHRA and CDR2 YSYEKL. The V gene lost 2 bases and the J gene lost 4 bases, with 15 bases spanning the gap. CDR3 amino acids: CASSQPARAVYNEQFF. CDR3 coding DNA: TGCGCCAGCAGCCAACCCGCGCGAGCAGTGTACAATGAGCAGTTCTTC.

This clonotype was detected ten times or more. The V and J genes are TRBV2 and TRBJ2-1; no definite D call. The germline CDR1 and CDR2 sequences are SNHLY and FYNNEI. V gave up 3 bases and J gave up 10 bases, with 4 bases separating them. The CDR3 length is 10 residues. The CDR3 is CASSELEQFF. The CDR3 nucleotides read TGTGCCAGCAGTGAGTTAGAGCAGTTCTTC.